The 7 T cell receptor beta chains given below trace back to one sample, sequenced in a study of molecular identifiers for immune sequencing clone quantification. TCRdb itself ran the PCR reads through MiXCR, one entry per CDR3 protein. The repertoire holds about 510,000 distinct CDR3 sequences, with about a fifth as singletons. Sequencing input: naive CD8+ T cells from blood, with Jurkat cell RNA spiked in. Subset reported: FACS-sorted CD8+CD4-CCR7+CD45RA+ naive T cells. These receptors were obtained from a human donor in good health. Some libraries in this study had Jurkat cell RNA spiked in.

This clonotype turned up a few times. J is TRBJ2-2 and V is TRBV28; TRBD2 might be the D (6 bases). The CDR3 runs to 16 residues. Germline CDR1 reads MDHEN; CDR2 reads SYDVKM. Between the trimmed V and J ends, which lost 7 bases and 1 base, there was a span of 16 bases. DNA for the CDR3: TGTGCCAGCATTCCCTTGGGCGGGAAGAACACCGGGGAGCTGTTTTTT. Its translation is CASIPLGGKNTGELFF.

As to this clonotype: A read error may be the cause here, since a much bigger clone is one base away. The chain carries TRBV7-9 and TRBJ2-3, with 8 nucleotides matching TRBD1. Germline trimming cut 4 bases from V and 3 bases from J; bases unmatched to any gene: 18. Germline V CDR1 and CDR2: SEHNR, FQNEAQ (reference sequence). The CDR3 sequence is 19 residues long. Written as DNA, the CDR3 is TGTGCCAGCAGCTCTTTAACCACCTGGACAGGGTCTCGAACAGATACGCAGTATTTT. Translation: CASSSLTTWTGSRTDTQYF.

This chain links TRBV4-1 with TRBJ1-6, with no clear D. Trimming left V 0 bases short and J 8 bases short, with 11 bases between. The CDR3 is 15 amino acids. The V gene's germline CDR1 is MGHRA and CDR2 YSYEKL. The CDR3 DNA follows: TGCGCCAGCAGCCAAGATCAGGCAGTATATTCACCCCTCCACTTT. This codes for CASSQDQAVYSPLHF.

Concerning this clonotype: Possible read error: a much larger clone is one base away. The chain carries TRBV7-2 and TRBJ1-5; D not certain. This CDR3 comprises 16 residues. In germline, CDR1 is SGHTA, CDR2 FQGNSA. V lost 1 base and J 6 bases, leaving 16 bases between the germline ends. This CDR3 is CASSLGWAGLGQPQHF. The CDR3 DNA reads as TGTGCCAGCAGCTTAGGTTGGGCTGGTTTGGGTCAGCCCCAGCATTTT.

With regard to this clonotype: The CDR3 end shows no conserved phenylalanine or tryptophan, and so a read error is likely. The V and J genes are TRBV7-2 and TRBJ2-5, with TRBD2 matching 7 bases. Germline V gives CDR1 SGHTA, CDR2 FQGNSA. With V trimmed by 2 bases and J by 4 bases, 7 bases remained unmatched. This CDR3 comprises 15 residues. Here the CDR3 reads CASSLFLAASETQYS. CDR3 DNA: TGTGCCAGCAGCTTATTTCTAGCGGCATCAGAGACCCAGTACTCC.

The chain is built from TRBV28 and TRBJ2-1, with D tentatively TRBD1 or TRBD2 (6 bases each). The germline V gene has CDR1 MDHEN and CDR2 SYDVKM. CDR3 length: 15 amino acids. V lost 3 bases to trimming and J lost 4 bases, with 13 bases between them. CDR3 DNA: TGTGCCAGCAGTTTTGGCCGGGGGCTATACAATGAGCAGTTCTTC. It encodes CASSFGRGLYNEQFF. The full variable domain, with the rest looked up from reference TRBV28 and TRBJ2-1, is DVKVTQSSRYLVKRTGEKVFLECVQDMDHENMFWYRQDPGLGLRLIYFSYDVKMKEKGDIPEGYSVSREKKERFSLILESASTNQTSMYLCASSFGRGLYNEQFFGPGTRLTVL.

Details on this clonotype: A single base separates this from a much larger clone, so it may be a read error. The chain is built from TRBV2 and TRBJ1-1; unclear D gene. Germline V gene data show CDR1 as SNHLY and CDR2 as FYNNEI. The CDR3 covers 15 residues. V was shortened by 2 bases and J by 4 bases, with 14 bases between the two germline ends. This CDR3 reads CASSESWRVGTEAFF. The CDR3 DNA sequence: TGTGCCAGCAGTGAAAGTTGGAGGGTGGGCACTGAAGCTTTCTTT.